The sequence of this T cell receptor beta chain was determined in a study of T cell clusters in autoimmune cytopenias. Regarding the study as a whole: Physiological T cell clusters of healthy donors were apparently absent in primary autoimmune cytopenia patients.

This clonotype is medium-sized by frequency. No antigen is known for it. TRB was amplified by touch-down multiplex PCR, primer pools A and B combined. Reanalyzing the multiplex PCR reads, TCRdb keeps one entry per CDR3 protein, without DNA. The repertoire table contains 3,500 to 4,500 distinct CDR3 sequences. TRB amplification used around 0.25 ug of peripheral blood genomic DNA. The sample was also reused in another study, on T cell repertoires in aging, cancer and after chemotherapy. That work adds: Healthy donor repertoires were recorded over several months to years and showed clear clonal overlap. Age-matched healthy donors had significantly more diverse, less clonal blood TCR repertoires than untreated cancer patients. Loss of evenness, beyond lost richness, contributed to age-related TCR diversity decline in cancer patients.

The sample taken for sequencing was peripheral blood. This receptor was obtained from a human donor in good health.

This CDR3 is CATSPRRGYEQYF. The chain uses TRBV15 and TRBJ2-7; the TRBD1 assignment by TCRdb is unverifiable without DNA. CDR3 length equals 13 residues. Germline V gene sequence: CDR1 LNHNV, CDR2 YYDKDF (reference sequence).